The rows below give T cell receptor beta chains drawn from one sample of a study of CD8 T cells in ankylosing spondylitis. Via MiXCR, TCRdb re-called the 5' RACE reads, giving one row per CDR3 protein. The sample lists about 450,000 distinct CDR3 sequences, 25% to 30% occurring once. The sequencing input was blood, either unsorted or a sorted T cell fraction (not recorded which). The receptors derive from a male donor with ankylosing spondylitis. CDR3s include the opening cysteine and the closing phenylalanine or tryptophan. D genes are given only for firm matches. For some rows the clone size is stated as once, few or many, or as a class when expanded; others skip it.

size	V	D	J	CDR3	DNA
.	TRBV11-1	.	TRBJ1-2	CASSRRGDGYGYTF	TGTGCCAGCAGCCGCAGAGGGGACGGCTATGGCTACACCTTC
.	TRBV5-6	.	TRBJ1-3	CASSLGALSGNTIYF	TGTGCCAGCAGCTTGGGGGCACTCTCTGGAAACACCATATATTTT
few	TRBV29-1	.	TRBJ2-3	CSVLTDTQYF	TGCAGCGTCCTGACGGATACGCAGTATTTT
many	TRBV7-2	.	TRBJ1-1	CASSLWWNTEAFF	TGTGCCAGCAGCTTATGGTGGAACACTGAAGCTTTCTTT
.	TRBV2	.	TRBJ1-4	CASSENAGHGEKLFF	TGTGCCAGCAGTGAAAATGCAGGCCATGGAGAAAAACTGTTTTTT
.	TRBV3-1	TRBD2	TRBJ2-3	CASSQDLESSGMDTQYF	TGTGCCAGCAGCCAAGATCTTGAGTCTAGCGGGATGGATACGCAGTATTTT
few	TRBV7-2	.	TRBJ2-7	CASSSRSFFYEQYF	TGTGCCAGCAGCTCCCGATCTTTCTTCTACGAGCAGTACTTC
.	TRBV4-2	TRBD2	TRBJ2-1	CASSRATSGRRNEQFF	TGTGCCAGCAGCCGCGCAACTAGCGGGAGAAGGAATGAGCAGTTCTTC
few	TRBV5-1	TRBD1	TRBJ2-1	CASSTRQGPDEQFF	TGCGCCAGCAGCACCAGACAGGGGCCGGATGAGCAGTTCTTC
few	TRBV29-1	TRBD2	TRBJ2-1	CSVAGGLAATYNEQFF	TGCAGCGTCGCAGGGGGACTAGCGGCCACCTACAATGAGCAGTTCTTC
few	TRBV3-1	.	TRBJ1-6	CAGGRAYNSPLHF	TGTGCCGGAGGCAGGGCGTACAATTCACCCCTCCACTTT
.	TRBV20-1	TRBD1	TRBJ2-1	CSAVPGRGSFDEQFF	TGCAGTGCTGTGCCGGGCAGGGGGTCCTTTGATGAGCAGTTCTTC
.	TRBV7-9	.	TRBJ1-6	CASSFRPDSPLHF	TGTGCCAGCAGCTTTCGGCCCGATTCACCCCTCCACTTT
few	TRBV20-1	.	TRBJ1-5	CSARDQKGQPQHF	TGCAGTGCTAGAGATCAAAAGGGTCAGCCCCAGCATTTT
.	TRBV18	TRBD1	TRBJ2-2	CASSPGTGYTGELFF	TGTGCCAGCTCACCCGGGACAGGATACACCGGGGAGCTGTTTTTT
few	TRBV9	.	TRBJ2-1	CASSVGGDPSYNEQFF	TGTGCCAGCAGCGTAGGGGGGGACCCCTCCTACAATGAGCAGTTCTTC
few	TRBV5-4	TRBD1	TRBJ2-2	CASSLTSGTDTGELFF	TGTGCCAGCAGCCTCACCTCCGGGACAGATACCGGGGAGCTGTTTTTT
many	TRBV12-3/TRBV12-4	.	TRBJ2-1	CASTQTQVNEQFF	TGTGCCAGCACCCAGACCCAGGTCAATGAGCAGTTCTTC
.	TRBV5-1	.	TRBJ2-2	CASSRTQSGTGELFF	TGCGCCAGCAGCCGAACCCAATCTGGAACCGGGGAGCTGTTTTTT
.	TRBV2	.	TRBJ1-5	CASSDRISNQPQHF	TGTGCCAGCAGTGACAGGATTAGCAATCAGCCCCAGCATTTT
few	TRBV5-1	TRBD2	TRBJ2-1	CASSLFASGRGYEQFF	TGCGCCAGCAGCTTATTTGCTAGCGGGAGGGGGTATGAGCAGTTCTTC
few	TRBV11-2	TRBD2	TRBJ2-3	CASSSGLAGVFSTDTQYF	TGTGCCAGCAGCTCGGGACTAGCGGGAGTCTTTAGCACAGATACGCAGTATTTT
few	TRBV29-1	.	TRBJ2-1	CSVKGETTGIYNEQFF	TGCAGCGTGAAGGGGGAAACTACCGGGATCTACAATGAGCAGTTCTTC
.	TRBV20-1	.	TRBJ1-1	CSASNSVEAFF	TGCAGTGCTAGTAATTCGGTAGAAGCTTTCTTT
few	TRBV5-6	.	TRBJ2-5	CASSFLVTKETQYF	TGTGCCAGCAGCTTCCTTGTGACGAAAGAGACCCAGTACTTC
few	TRBV12-3/TRBV12-4	.	TRBJ2-1	CASGSERSWNEQFF	TGTGCCAGCGGTAGCGAGCGGTCCTGGAATGAGCAGTTCTTC
many	TRBV7-2	TRBD2	TRBJ2-1	CASSLPLAGHNEQFF	TGTGCCAGCAGCTTACCCCTAGCGGGGCACAATGAGCAGTTCTTC
.	TRBV9	.	TRBJ2-5	CASSVDGETQYF	TGTGCCAGCAGCGTAGATGGAGAGACCCAGTACTTC
.	TRBV5-1	TRBD1	TRBJ1-2	CASSTGTGESYTF	TGCGCCAGCAGCACCGGGACAGGGGAGAGCTACACCTTC
few	TRBV20-1	TRBD1	TRBJ2-1	CSAPEGQGINEQFF	TGCAGTGCCCCCGAAGGACAGGGGATCAATGAGCAGTTCTTC
few	TRBV20-1	TRBD2	TRBJ2-7	CSAESLAGVSYEQYF	TGCAGTGCTGAGTCGCTAGCGGGAGTCTCCTACGAGCAGTACTTC
.	TRBV2	.	TRBJ2-1	CASRLRSIYNEQFF	TGTGCCAGCAGGCTTCGCAGCATATACAATGAGCAGTTCTTC
.	TRBV7-2	TRBD2	TRBJ2-3	CASSLSGSSGDTQYF	TGTGCCAGCAGCTTAAGCGGGAGTAGTGGAGATACGCAGTATTTT
few	TRBV29-1	TRBD1	TRBJ1-1	CSVGQGLGGTEAFF	TGCAGCGTTGGACAGGGCCTAGGGGGTACTGAAGCTTTCTTT
many	TRBV20-1	.	TRBJ2-3	CSARDAGRVGVKEDF	TGCAGTGCTAGAGATGCGGGACGAGTTGGGGTAAAGGAGGATTTT
few	TRBV6-1	TRBD1	TRBJ1-5	CASSSPGTGESNQPQHF	TGTGCCAGCAGTAGCCCCGGGACAGGAGAAAGCAATCAGCCCCAGCATTTT
.	TRBV12-3/TRBV12-4	.	TRBJ1-1	CASSPTPRDRPLNTEAFF	TGTGCCAGCAGTCCGACGCCTAGAGACAGGCCTTTGAACACTGAAGCTTTCTTT
.	TRBV10-1	.	TRBJ2-3	CASSESWSDTQYF	TGCGCCAGCAGTGAGTCTTGGTCAGATACGCAGTATTTT
few	TRBV12-3/TRBV12-4	.	TRBJ2-7	CASSLAPRSYEQYF	TGTGCCAGCAGTTTAGCCCCGAGATCCTACGAGCAGTACTTC
.	TRBV20-1	TRBD2	TRBJ2-1	CSARVASGRNFNEQFF	TGCAGTGCTAGAGTCGCTAGCGGGAGGAACTTCAATGAGCAGTTCTTC
few	TRBV7-9	.	TRBJ1-5	CASSLELHQPQHF	TGTGCCAGCAGCTTAGAGCTCCATCAGCCCCAGCATTTT